These 28 T cell receptor beta chains originate from one sample sequenced in a study of T cells in Graves' hyperthyroidism and ophthalmopathy. Amplified TCR beta CDR3 regions came from RNA transcripts. The TCR CDR3 first-round RT-PCR relied on the HTBI primer set. TCRdb analysed the multiplex PCR reads with MiXCR anew, one entry per CDR3 protein. The sample has about 560,000 distinct CDR3 sequences; 46% are singletons. The sequenced material came from peripheral blood or thyroid tissue (not recorded which). The receptors stem from a woman under 30 with Graves' hyperthyroidism.

This clonotype was seen only a few times. The gene calls are TRBV13 and TRBJ1-6, with TRBD1 as a possible D gene (5 bases). Trimming removed 4 bases at V and 0 bases at J, with 10 bases between. This CDR3 comprises 16 residues. Looked up from germline, CDR1 is PRHDT and CDR2 is FYEKMQ (reference sequence). Here the CDR3 reads CASSSGGSSYNSPLHF. The DNA of the CDR3 is TGTGCCAGCAGCTCCGGGGGGAGCTCCTATAATTCACCCCTCCACTTT.

The chain has TRBV2 and TRBJ1-1; TRBD1 is a possible D gene (5 bases). CDR3 size: 15 residues. V lost 2 bases and J 5 bases, leaving 15 bases between the germline ends. Germline CDR1 SNHLY, CDR2 FYNNEI. The CDR3 loop reads CASSETAGGETEAFF. The CDR3 nucleotides are TGTGCCAGCAGTGAAACTGCGGGGGGAGAAACTGAAGCTTTCTTT.

This clonotype was counted only a few times. The genes are TRBV9 and TRBJ2-2; weak D call: TRBD2 (6 bases). Germline CDR1 SGDLS, CDR2 YYNGEE. Trimming stripped 1 base from V and 7 bases from J, with 14 bases between. This CDR3 region has 15 residues. In nucleotides, the CDR3 is TGTGCCAGCAGCGTAAGGTGGGAGGTCGACGGGGAGCTGTTTTTT. This sequence encodes CASSVRWEVDGELFF.

This chain connects TRBV6-1 to TRBJ2-7; tentatively, D is TRBD2 (6 bases). Between the trimmed V and J ends, which lost 8 bases and 3 bases, there was a span of 14 bases. Germline CDR1 and CDR2: MNHNS and SASEGT. The CDR3 has 13 amino acids. DNA for the CDR3: TGTGCCAGCCGTAGCGGATCGAACTACGAGCAGTACTTC. Its translation is CASRSGSNYEQYF.

This clonotype was seen a handful of times. The rearrangement uses TRBV7-9 and TRBJ1-4, with D possibly TRBD1 on 5 matching bases. V was pared by 1 base and J by 7 bases, with 10 bases between. CDR1 SEHNR and CDR2 FQNEAQ come from the germline V gene (reference sequence). This CDR3 has 14 amino acids. CDR3 in amino acids: CASSLGGDGEKLFF. CDR3 DNA sequence: TGTGCCAGCAGCTTAGGCGGGGACGGTGAAAAACTGTTTTTT.

This clonotype was seen at least ten times. The genes are TRBV24-1 and TRBJ2-6; 8 bases are a match to TRBD1. The CDR3 is made up of 16 amino acids. The V and J ends lost 4 bases and 1 base, in that order; junction bases with no gene match: 2. Germline V CDR1 and CDR2: KGHDR, SFDVKD. CDR3: CATSEWTGSGANVLTF. As DNA, the CDR3 is TGTGCCACCAGTGAGTGGACAGGGTCTGGGGCCAACGTCCTGACTTTC.

This clonotype showed up just a few times. The chain combines TRBV10-2 with TRBJ2-3; D remains unclear. V was clipped by 2 bases and J by 0 bases, with 12 bases between them. The CDR3 consists of 16 residues. The germline V gene has CDR1 WSHSY and CDR2 SAAADI. CDR3 protein: CASSERNRRSTDTQYF. The CDR3 nucleotides read TGCGCCAGCAGTGAGAGAAACCGCAGAAGCACAGATACGCAGTATTTT.

This clonotype occurred once. V usage is TRBV15 and J usage is TRBJ1-5; no reliable D call. The CDR3 totals 11 residues. V was clipped by 2 bases and J by 13 bases, with 9 bases between them. CDR1 LNHNV and CDR2 YYDKDF come from the germline V gene (reference sequence). CDR3 nucleotide sequence: TGTGCCACCAGCAGATTGACGGGACAGCATTTT. Its translation is CATSRLTGQHF. Full variable domain (outside the CDR3, taken from reference TRBV15 and TRBJ1-5): DAMVIQNPRYQVTQFGKPVTLSCSQTLNHNVMYWYQQKSSQAPKLLFHYYDKDFNNEADTPDNFQSRRPNTSFCFLDIRSPGLGDTAMYLCATSRLTGQHFGDGTRLSIL.

This chain uses TRBV2 with TRBJ2-7, with no clear D. Trimming took 6 bases from V and 1 from J, leaving 7 bases between them. CDR1 and CDR2 from the germline V gene are SNHLY and FYNNEI. The CDR3 spans 12 residues. The DNA for the CDR3 is TGTGCCAGCAGAGATATTTCCTACGAGCAGTACTTC. It translates to CASRDISYEQYF.

The rearrangement joins TRBV20-1 to TRBJ2-7; 11 nucleotides align to TRBD2. From germline, CDR1 is DFQATT and CDR2 SNEGSKA (reference sequence). This CDR3 is 14 amino acids long. V gave up 3 bases and J gave up 4 bases; unmatched junction bases: 5. The CDR3 bases are TGCAGTGCTAGCACCGGGACTAGCGGATACGAGCAGTACTTC. It codes for CSASTGTSGYEQYF.

This clonotype was picked up one time. The chain combines TRBV7-3 with TRBJ1-4; no reliable D call. Germline V gives CDR1 SGHTA, CDR2 FQGTGA. The CDR3 is 11 residues long. V lost 3 bases and J 8 bases, leaving 4 bases between the germline ends. The CDR3 sequence is CASSFKEKLFF. The CDR3, as DNA: TGTGCCAGCAGCTTCAAGGAAAAACTGTTTTTT.

The table lists this clonotype with a few counts. The gene calls are TRBV6-1 and TRBJ2-7, with TRBD1 matching over 9 bases. V gave up 7 bases and J gave up 2 bases; unmatched junction bases: 9. The germline CDR1 and CDR2 sequences are MNHNS and SASEGT. There are 15 residues in the CDR3. This CDR3 is CASTAGQGSTYEQYF. For the CDR3, the DNA is TGTGCCAGCACCGCGGGACAGGGATCGACCTACGAGCAGTACTTC.

This clonotype was counted ten times or more. The chain is built from TRBV12-3 or TRBV12-4 and TRBJ1-5; D is ambiguous. This CDR3 is 14 amino acids long. Trimming took 3 bases from V and 6 from J, leaving 12 bases between them. The CDR3 spells CASSFSRGGQPQHF. The CDR3 DNA reads TGTGCCAGCAGTTTCAGTCGGGGAGGTCAGCCCCAGCATTTT.

This clonotype was picked up many times. The CDR3 loop is CASSLMGEQYF. CDR3 bases: TGTGCCAGCAGCTTGATGGGGGAGCAGTACTTC. The gene calls are TRBV7-9 and TRBJ2-7; D uncertain. Germline V lookup: CDR1 SEHNR, CDR2 FQNEAQ (reference sequence). CDR3 length: 11 residues. The V gene lost 3 bases and the J gene lost 7 bases, with 7 bases spanning the gap.

This chain links TRBV29-1 with TRBJ2-6; D call uncertain. CDR3 length equals 18 residues. V lost 0 bases to trimming and J lost 0 bases, with 15 bases between them. CDR1 and CDR2 from the germline V gene are SQVTM and ANQGSEA. The CDR3 nucleotides read TGCAGCGTTGAAGACTCGGACCTGGACCCCTCTGGGGCCAACGTCCTGACTTTC. It translates to CSVEDSDLDPSGANVLTF.

The chain is built from TRBV7-9 and TRBJ1-4, with D hard to call. The germline V and J ends were trimmed by 2 bases and 5 bases, with 12 bases remaining between them. The CDR3 consists of 15 residues. Germline CDR1 and CDR2: SEHNR and FQNEAQ (reference sequence). This CDR3 is CASSLLDQTNEKLFF. The CDR3 bases are TGTGCCAGCAGCTTATTGGACCAGACCAATGAAAAACTGTTTTTT. Complete variable domain (other parts from reference TRBV7-9 and TRBJ1-4): DTGVSQNPRHKITKRGQNVTFRCDPISEHNRLYWYRQTLGQGPEFLTYFQNEAQLEKSRLLSDRFSAERPKGSFSTLEIQRTEQGDSAMYLCASSLLDQTNEKLFFGSGTQLSVL.

The gene calls are TRBV9 and TRBJ2-7; 7 bases align to TRBD2. V was clipped by 2 bases and J by 3 bases; unmatched bases: 8. CDR1 is SGDLS, CDR2 YYNGEE, per germline. The CDR3 spans 15 residues. CDR3 residues: CASSVDTSADYEQYF. The CDR3 DNA reads TGTGCCAGCAGCGTGGATACTAGCGCGGACTACGAGCAGTACTTC. The entire variable domain, with the rest obtained from reference TRBV9 and TRBJ2-7, is as follows: DSGVTQTPKHLITATGQRVTLRCSPRSGDLSVYWYQQSLDQGLQFLIQYYNGEERAKGNILERFSAQQFPDLHSELNLSSLELGDSALYFCASSVDTSADYEQYFGPGTRLTVT.

The V call is TRBV9, the J call TRBJ2-7; D might be TRBD1 or TRBD2, each matching 5 bases. The CDR3 is made up of 13 amino acids. Germline-derived CDR1 and CDR2 are SGDLS and YYNGEE. The V and J ends lost 3 bases and 3 bases respectively, with 10 bases between them. The CDR3 region has the DNA TGTGCCAGCAGCGGTGTGGGGGACTACGAGCAGTACTTC. Translating it yields CASSGVGDYEQYF.

V and J are TRBV10-3 and TRBJ2-7; 7 bases map to TRBD2. This CDR3 has 14 residues. The germline CDR1 and CDR2 sequences are ENHRY and SYGVKD. The V gene end was trimmed by 6 bases and the J gene end by 5 bases; junction bases not matched to a gene: 10. The CDR3 sequence is CAISHGTGGHEQYF. CDR3 sequence (DNA): TGTGCCATCAGCCACGGGACGGGGGGACACGAGCAGTACTTC.

The CDR3 DNA sequence: TGTGCCAGCTCACCGGTGGCGGATCAAGAGACCCAGTACTTC. Protein product: CASSPVADQETQYF. This chain links TRBV7-9 with TRBJ2-5, with D hard to call. Trimming stripped 8 bases from V and 2 bases from J, with 15 bases between. In germline, CDR1 is SEHNR, CDR2 FQNEAQ (reference sequence). The CDR3 has 14 amino acids.

The sample holds one count of this clonotype. The chain is built from TRBV7-2 and TRBJ2-2; D unresolved. Between the trimmed V and J ends, which lost 0 bases and 5 bases, there was a span of 10 bases. This CDR3 region has 15 residues. Germline CDR1 SGHTA, CDR2 FQGNSA. This chain's CDR3 is CASSLAGLETGELFF. CDR3 sequence (DNA): TGTGCCAGCAGCTTAGCGGGATTAGAAACCGGGGAGCTGTTTTTT.

This clonotype was found a few times. This chain joins TRBV29-1 and TRBJ2-7, with TRBD2 as a possible D gene (5 bases). Trimming took 5 bases from V and 2 from J, leaving 13 bases between them. Per germline, CDR1 SQVTM and CDR2 ANQGSEA. The CDR3 has 13 residues. For the CDR3, the DNA is TGCAGCGTTTCCGGGGTCAGTACCTACGAGCAGTACTTC. Its translation: CSVSGVSTYEQYF.

In its sample, this clonotype was seen many times. This chain joins TRBV10-3 and TRBJ2-7; 7 nucleotides match TRBD1. Germline V gives CDR1 ENHRY, CDR2 SYGVKD. V lost 4 bases to trimming and J lost 6 bases; unmatched junction nucleotides: 9. CDR3 length: 14 residues. CDR3 residues: CAISGDRPLGEQYF. The CDR3, as DNA: TGTGCCATCAGTGGGGACAGACCCCTGGGCGAGCAGTACTTC.

The genes are TRBV10-3 and TRBJ1-2; 7 nucleotides align to TRBD1. The CDR3 length is 16 residues. The V gene end was trimmed by 4 bases and the J gene end by 0 bases; junction bases not matched to a gene: 8. Per the germline V gene, CDR1 is ENHRY and CDR2 is SYGVKD. CDR3 region: CAISGTGAGTNYGYTF. Written as DNA, the CDR3 is TGTGCCATCAGTGGAACAGGGGCCGGGACTAACTATGGCTACACCTTC.

This clonotype was seen more than once but under ten times. V is TRBV7-6 and J is TRBJ2-7; 8 nucleotides align to TRBD2. CDR1 is SGHVS and CDR2 is FNYEAQ in the germline V gene. This CDR3 region has 17 residues. The V segment lost 3 bases and the J segment 4 bases; nucleotides outside the gene matches: 14. CDR3 protein: CASSLEAGGGPGYEQYF. CDR3 nucleotides: TGTGCCAGCAGCTTGGAGGCGGGAGGCGGTCCCGGATACGAGCAGTACTTC.

The chain employs TRBV19 and TRBJ1-1, with 8 nucleotides matching TRBD1. In germline, CDR1 is LNHDA, CDR2 SQIVND (reference sequence). J was trimmed by 1 base and V by 7 bases; bases with no gene match: 5. The CDR3 spans 14 residues. The CDR3 nucleotides are TGTGCCAGTACCCAGACAGGGGAGAACACTGAAGCTTTCTTT. Translating gives CASTQTGENTEAFF. The full variable domain, with the rest looked up from reference TRBV19 and TRBJ1-1, is DGGITQSPKYLFRKEGQNVTLSCEQNLNHDAMYWYRQDPGQGLRLIYYSQIVNDFQKGDIAEGYSVSREKKESFPLTVTSAQKNPTAFYLCASTQTGENTEAFFGQGTRLTVV.

V usage is TRBV2 and J usage is TRBJ2-3; D not certain. CDR3 length: 12 residues. V was trimmed by 7 bases and J by 0 bases, leaving 5 bases between them. Looked up from germline, CDR1 is SNHLY and CDR2 is FYNNEI. The CDR3 region is CASISSTDTQYF. The CDR3 DNA follows: TGTGCCAGCATAAGTAGCACAGATACGCAGTATTTT.

This clonotype was detected only a few times. The CDR3 is CSARAGAGNTEAFF. The CDR3 bases are TGCAGTGCTAGAGCGGGGGCTGGGAACACTGAAGCTTTCTTT. This chain links TRBV20-1 with TRBJ1-1, with D possibly TRBD1 on 6 matching bases. Germline assignment: CDR1 DFQATT and CDR2 SNEGSKA (reference sequence). This CDR3 has 14 residues. Deletions cut 1 base from V and 1 base from J, with 10 bases between.